Given below is one T cell receptor (beta chain) in context. The antigen remains unidentified. Profiled with immunoSEQ multiplex PCR; TCRdb holds only in-frame clones, not every one. In the table there are around 100,000 clones, 84% of which are singletons. V was pared by 1 base and J by 5 bases, with 9 bases between. CDR1 is SGHVS, CDR2 FQNEAQ, per germline. CDR3 length equals 14 residues. These data come from a study of T cell responses to AZD1222 COVID-19 vaccine. General study points: Reportedly, close to half of spike-specific TCRs are directed against unmutated variant regions. Spike regions recognized by vaccine-associated CD4 TCRs spanned the protein, led by 160-218 and 743-854.

The sample in question was peripheral blood, obtained on day 0 of AZD1222 vaccination. The chain uses TRBV7-8 and TRBJ1-3; the D gene is possibly TRBD1 (5 bases). The clonotype comes from an adult in good health. The CDR3, as DNA: TGTGCCAGCAGCTTAGTCCAGGGCCGAAACACCATATATTTT. It translates to CASSLVQGRNTIYF.